The next 11 T cell receptor beta chains were all read from a single sample in a study of shared clonotypes between healthy human individuals. The repertoire was sequenced with immunoSEQ multiplex PCR; TCRdb's copy has only in-frame clones and lacks some. This repertoire shows about 120,000 clones, about 67% found once; its top ten account for approximately 25%. The source material was memory CD8+ T cells sorted from blood. Documented subset: CD45RO+ cells pooled with CCR7-negative TemRA cells. These receptors originate from a woman in her twenties or thirties in good health.

The chain joins TRBV7-2 to TRBJ2-1, with 8 bases aligning to TRBD2. V dropped 5 bases and J dropped 4; count of bases not matched to a gene: 10. The germline V gene encodes CDR1 SGHTA and CDR2 FQGNSA. This CDR3 is 16 amino acids long. This CDR3 is CASSPRMLAGYNEQFF. The DNA of the CDR3 is TGTGCCAGCAGCCCTAGGATGTTAGCGGGATACAATGAGCAGTTCTTC. The entire variable domain, with the rest obtained from reference TRBV7-2 and TRBJ2-1, is as follows: GAGVSQSPSNKVTEKGKDVELRCDPISGHTALYWYRQSLGQGLEFLIYFQGNSAPDKSGLPSDRFSAERTGGSVSTLTIQRTQQEDSAVYLCASSPRMLAGYNEQFFGPGTRLTVL.

The chain carries TRBV6-4 and TRBJ2-1; 9 nucleotides align to TRBD2. This CDR3 has 18 amino acids. Per germline, CDR1 MRHNA and CDR2 SNTAGT. V was clipped by 4 bases and J by 5 bases; unmatched bases: 15. CDR3 sequence reads: CASSAIAGAKLRDNEQFF. CDR3 in DNA: TGTGCCAGCAGTGCAATAGCGGGAGCTAAGTTAAGAGACAATGAGCAGTTCTTC.

The chain has TRBV6-1 and TRBJ2-1; D call uncertain. Per the germline V gene, CDR1 is MNHNS and CDR2 is SASEGT. The V end lost 6 bases, the J end lost 0 bases, and 9 bases lay between the germline ends. The CDR3 has 14 residues. The CDR3 DNA sequence: TGTGCCAGCAGAGCCGTTAGCTCCTACAATGAGCAGTTCTTC. Protein sequence: CASRAVSSYNEQFF.

There are many counts of this clone. The chain carries TRBV11-3 and TRBJ2-2; tentative D call: TRBD1 (5 bases). The CDR3 extends over 13 amino acids. V was pared by 3 bases and J by 6 bases, with 8 bases between. The germline V gene has CDR1 SGHNT and CDR2 YENEEA. The CDR3, as DNA: TGTGCCAGCAGCTTCAGGGATCCCGGGGAGCTGTTTTTT. Encoded protein: CASSFRDPGELFF.

This clone has a handful of counts. The J gene is TRBJ1-1, the V gene TRBV25-1; D not certain. Deletions cut 0 bases from V and 1 base from J, with 15 bases between. The CDR3 runs to 17 residues. Germline V gene data show CDR1 as MGHDK and CDR2 as SYGVNS. The CDR3 DNA follows: TGTGCCAGCAGTGAATATGAGTGGGGAGGTAGGAACACTGAAGCTTTCTTT. Its translation is CASSEYEWGGRNTEAFF.

The chain employs TRBV6-1 and TRBJ2-2; D remains unclear. V was pared by 8 bases and J by 4 bases, with 14 bases between. Germline CDR1 MNHNS, CDR2 SASEGT. This CDR3 spans 14 amino acids. As DNA, the CDR3 is TGTGCCAGCTGGTTAACGGAAACCACCGGGGAGCTGTTTTTT. It yields the protein CASWLTETTGELFF.

This sequence joins TRBV10-1 and TRBJ2-7, with TRBD1 matching over 7 bases. The length of the CDR3 is 15 residues. Trimming at V came to 6 bases and at J to 4 bases, leaving 12 bases not matched to a gene. Germline V CDR1 and CDR2: WNHNN, SYGVQD (reference sequence). The CDR3 protein is CASSKHRGPWYEQYF. DNA of the CDR3: TGCGCCAGCAGCAAACACAGGGGCCCCTGGTACGAGCAGTACTTC.

The chain couples TRBV5-1 to TRBJ2-1; a weak D match, TRBD1 (6 bases). CDR1 is SGHRS and CDR2 is YFSETQ in the germline V gene. The CDR3 consists of 15 residues. The V end was cut by 1 base, the J end by 5 bases, with 13 bases between. CDR3 in amino acids: CASSLLGQSHNEQFF. The CDR3 nucleotides read TGCGCCAGCAGCTTGCTGGGACAATCCCACAATGAGCAGTTCTTC.

The chain carries TRBV10-3 and TRBJ1-2, with 7 bases aligning to TRBD1. Germline V gene lookup returns CDR1 ENHRY and CDR2 SYGVKD. Trimming at V came to 6 bases and at J to 1 base, leaving 8 bases not matched to a gene. The CDR3 length is 15 residues. CDR3 region: CAIRTRDRNNYGYTF. DNA of the CDR3: TGTGCCATCAGAACCCGGGACAGAAATAACTATGGCTACACCTTC.

The chain combines TRBV7-9 with TRBJ2-1, with TRBD2 matching 7 bases. This CDR3 spans 15 amino acids. V dropped 0 bases and J dropped 2; count of bases not matched to a gene: 1. The germline gives CDR1 SEHNR, CDR2 FQNEAQ (reference sequence). For the CDR3, the DNA is TGTGCCAGCAGCTTAGCGGGAGGGCCCTACAATGAGCAGTTCTTC. Its protein product is CASSLAGGPYNEQFF.

The gene calls are TRBV25-1 and TRBJ1-1; no reliable D call. CDR3 size: 16 residues. The V end was cut by 0 bases, the J end by 1 base, with 12 bases between. Germline-derived CDR1 and CDR2 are MGHDK and SYGVNS. Here the CDR3 DNA reads TGTGCCAGCAGTGAATACCAGGAAGAGAAGAACACTGAAGCTTTCTTT. Its translation is CASSEYQEEKNTEAFF.